These 5 T cell receptor beta chains were all obtained from the same sample, sequenced in a study of T cell repertoires in cytomegalovirus infection. A single record per CDR3 protein comes from TCRdb applying MiXCR to the reads. The table records tens of thousands of distinct CDR3 sequences, around 20% of them present only once. These receptors' antigens are unknown. The specimen was CD8+ T cells from cultured PBMCs, collected from culture after CMV antigen stimulation. The receptor source for this set is a human donor in good health (CMV status not recorded). Some clones in this sample may be carry-over from other donors' samples.

This clonotype turned up a few times. V usage is TRBV12-3 or TRBV12-4 and J usage is TRBJ2-7; D is undetermined. Between the trimmed V and J ends, which lost 0 bases and 1 base, there was a span of 4 bases. CDR3 size: 13 residues. CDR3 residues: CASSLALSYEQYF. CDR3 sequence (DNA): TGTGCCAGCAGTTTAGCGCTGTCCTACGAGCAGTACTTC.

This rearrangement joins TRBV2 to TRBJ1-2, with TRBD1 identical over 9 bases. V shed 4 bases and J 4 bases; nucleotides not matched to a gene: 10. The CDR3 is 16 residues long. Germline lookup yields CDR1 SNHLY and CDR2 FYNNEI. CDR3 sequence (DNA): TGTGCCAGCAGTGTTGATCCGGGACAGGGACTCTATGGCTACACCTTC. Translated, it gives CASSVDPGQGLYGYTF.

The V and J genes are TRBV7-2 and TRBJ1-6; 7 bases line up with TRBD1. Germline V gene data show CDR1 as SGHTA and CDR2 as FQGNSA. The CDR3 sequence is 17 residues long. V lost 2 bases and J lost 9; bases outside the gene matches: 13. The CDR3 reads CASSLTTPTGFPSPLHF. CDR3 sequence (DNA): TGTGCCAGCAGCTTAACTACCCCGACAGGGTTCCCTTCACCCCTCCACTTT.

The V and J genes are TRBV12-3 or TRBV12-4 and TRBJ1-2, with 7 bases identical to TRBD1. With V trimmed by 6 bases and J by 4 bases, 11 bases remained unmatched. The CDR3 is 15 amino acids. The CDR3 here is CASSSYTGDRYGYTF. In DNA, the CDR3 is TGTGCCAGCAGCTCGTACACAGGGGACCGCTATGGCTACACCTTC.

The chain carries TRBV11-2 and TRBJ2-7; a possible D gene is TRBD2 (5 bases). The V end lost 5 bases, the J end lost 4 bases, and 6 bases lay between the germline ends. CDR3 length equals 11 residues. CDR1 is SGHAT, CDR2 FQNNGV, per germline. Written as DNA, the CDR3 is TGTGCCAGCAGCAGAGGGTACGAGCAGTACTTC. This sequence encodes CASSRGYEQYF.